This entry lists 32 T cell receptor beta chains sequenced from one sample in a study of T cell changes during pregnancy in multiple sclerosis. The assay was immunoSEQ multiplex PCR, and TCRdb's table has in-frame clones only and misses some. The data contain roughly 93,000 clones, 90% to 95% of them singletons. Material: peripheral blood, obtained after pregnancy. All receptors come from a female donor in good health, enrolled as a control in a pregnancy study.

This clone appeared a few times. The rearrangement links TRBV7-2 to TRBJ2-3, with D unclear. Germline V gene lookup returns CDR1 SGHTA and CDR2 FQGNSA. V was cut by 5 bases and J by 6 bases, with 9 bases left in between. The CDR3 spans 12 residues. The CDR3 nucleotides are TGTGCCAGCAGCCCCGGGTTTGATACGCAGTATTTT. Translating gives CASSPGFDTQYF.

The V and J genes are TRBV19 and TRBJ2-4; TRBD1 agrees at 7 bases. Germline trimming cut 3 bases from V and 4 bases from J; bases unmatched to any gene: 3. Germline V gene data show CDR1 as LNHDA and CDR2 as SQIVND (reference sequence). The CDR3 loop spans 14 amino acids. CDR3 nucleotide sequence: TGTGCCAGTAGTATGGGACAGACAAAAAACATTCAGTACTTC. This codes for CASSMGQTKNIQYF. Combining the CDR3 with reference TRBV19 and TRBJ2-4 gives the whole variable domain DGGITQSPKYLFRKEGQNVTLSCEQNLNHDAMYWYRQDPGQGLRLIYYSQIVNDFQKGDIAEGYSVSREKKESFPLTVTSAQKNPTAFYLCASSMGQTKNIQYFGAGTRLSVL.

CDR3 sequence: CASSLDSFSYEQYF. The CDR3 DNA is TGTGCCAGCAGCTTGGACAGCTTTTCCTACGAGCAGTACTTC. The chain is built from TRBV5-6 and TRBJ2-7; D ambiguous. Trimming cost V 0 bases and J 1 base, with 8 bases left between them. The CDR3 runs to 14 residues. Germline CDR1 reads SGHDT; CDR2 reads YYEEEE.

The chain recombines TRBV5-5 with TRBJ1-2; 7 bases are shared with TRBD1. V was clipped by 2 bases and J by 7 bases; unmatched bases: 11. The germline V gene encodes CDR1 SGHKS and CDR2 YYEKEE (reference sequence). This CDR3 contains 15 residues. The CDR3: CASSFNLIGTAGYTF. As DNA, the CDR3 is TGTGCCAGCAGCTTCAATCTTATCGGGACAGCTGGCTACACCTTC.

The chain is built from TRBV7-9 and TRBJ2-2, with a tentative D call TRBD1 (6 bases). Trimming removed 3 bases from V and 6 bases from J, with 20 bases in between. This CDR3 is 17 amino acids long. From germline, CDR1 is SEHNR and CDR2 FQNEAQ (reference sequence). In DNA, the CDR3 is TGTGCCAGCAGCTTTATTGCCCTACAAGGGGGTGCCGGGGAGCTGTTTTTT. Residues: CASSFIALQGGAGELFF.

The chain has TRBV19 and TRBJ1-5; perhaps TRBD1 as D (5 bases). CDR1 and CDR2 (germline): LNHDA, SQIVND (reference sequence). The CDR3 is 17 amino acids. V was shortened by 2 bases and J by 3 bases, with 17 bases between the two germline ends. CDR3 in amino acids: CASSIPGPQLLNQPQHF. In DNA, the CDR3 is TGTGCCAGTAGTATACCAGGGCCACAGCTCCTCAATCAGCCCCAGCATTTT.

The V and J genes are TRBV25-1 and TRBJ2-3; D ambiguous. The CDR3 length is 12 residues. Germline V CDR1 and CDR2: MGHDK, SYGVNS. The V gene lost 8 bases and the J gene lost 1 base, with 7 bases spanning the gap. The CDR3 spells CASGRGTDTQYF. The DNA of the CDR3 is TGTGCCAGCGGTAGAGGCACAGATACGCAGTATTTT.

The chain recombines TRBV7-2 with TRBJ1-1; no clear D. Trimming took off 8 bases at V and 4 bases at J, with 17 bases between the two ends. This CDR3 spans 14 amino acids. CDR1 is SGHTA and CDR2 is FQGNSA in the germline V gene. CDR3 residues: CASATSWEATEAFF. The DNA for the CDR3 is TGTGCCAGCGCTACGTCGTGGGAGGCCACTGAAGCTTTCTTT.

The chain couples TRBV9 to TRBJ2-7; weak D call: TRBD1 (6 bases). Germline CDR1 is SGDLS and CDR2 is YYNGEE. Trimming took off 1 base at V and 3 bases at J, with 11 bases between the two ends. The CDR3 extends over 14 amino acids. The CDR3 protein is CASSVRGQLYEQYF. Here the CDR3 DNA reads TGTGCCAGCAGCGTACGGGGACAACTCTACGAGCAGTACTTC.

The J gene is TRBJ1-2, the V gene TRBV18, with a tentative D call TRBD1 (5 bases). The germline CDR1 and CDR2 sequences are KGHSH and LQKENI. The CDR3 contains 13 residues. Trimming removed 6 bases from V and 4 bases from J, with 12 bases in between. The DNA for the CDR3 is TGTGCCAGCTCCCCCGGGACTCCCTATGGCTACACCTTC. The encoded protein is CASSPGTPYGYTF. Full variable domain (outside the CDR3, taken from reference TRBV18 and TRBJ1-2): NAGVMQNPRHLVRRRGQEARLRCSPMKGHSHVYWYRQLPEEGLKFMVYLQKENIIDESGMPKERFSAEFPKEGPSILRIQQVVRGDSAAYFCASSPGTPYGYTFGSGTRLTVV.

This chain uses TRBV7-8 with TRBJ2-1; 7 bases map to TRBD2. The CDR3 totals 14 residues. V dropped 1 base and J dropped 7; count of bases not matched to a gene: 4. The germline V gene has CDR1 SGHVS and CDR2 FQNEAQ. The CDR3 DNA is TGTGCCAGCAGCTTAGACCTGCGGGAGAATGAGCAGTTCTTC. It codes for CASSLDLRENEQFF. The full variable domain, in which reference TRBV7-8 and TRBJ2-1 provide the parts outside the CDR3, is GAGVSQSPRYKVAKRGQDVALRCDPISGHVSLFWYQQALGQGPEFLTYFQNEAQLDKSGLPSDRFFAERPEGSVSTLKIQRTQQEDSAVYLCASSLDLRENEQFFGPGTRLTVL.

The CDR3 region has the DNA TGTGCCAGCAGTGGAACCGGGTTCGGCGCAGATACGCAGTATTTT. It specifies CASSGTGFGADTQYF. The rearrangement links TRBV2 to TRBJ2-3; D gene unclear. V was pared by 4 bases and J by 4 bases, with 15 bases between. Germline V gene sequence: CDR1 SNHLY, CDR2 FYNNEI. The CDR3 loop spans 15 amino acids.

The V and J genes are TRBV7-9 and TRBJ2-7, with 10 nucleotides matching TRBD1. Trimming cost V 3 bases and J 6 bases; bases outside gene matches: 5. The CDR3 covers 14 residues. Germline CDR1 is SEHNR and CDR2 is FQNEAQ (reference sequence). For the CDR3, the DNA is TGTGCCAGCAGCTTGGGGACAGGGGAACTCGAGCAGTACTTC. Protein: CASSLGTGELEQYF.

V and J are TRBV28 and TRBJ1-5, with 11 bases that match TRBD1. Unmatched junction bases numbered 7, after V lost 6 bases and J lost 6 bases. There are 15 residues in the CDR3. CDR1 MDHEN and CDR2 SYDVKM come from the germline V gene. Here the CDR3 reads CASSRGQGAGQPQHF. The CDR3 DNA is TGTGCCAGCAGCCGCGGACAGGGGGCAGGTCAGCCCCAGCATTTT.

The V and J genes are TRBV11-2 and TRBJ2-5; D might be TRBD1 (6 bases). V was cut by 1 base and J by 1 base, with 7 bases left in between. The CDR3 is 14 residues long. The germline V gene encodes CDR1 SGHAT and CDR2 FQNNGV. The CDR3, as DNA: TGTGCCAGCAGCTTAGTACAGGGCCAAGAGACCCAGTACTTC. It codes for CASSLVQGQETQYF.

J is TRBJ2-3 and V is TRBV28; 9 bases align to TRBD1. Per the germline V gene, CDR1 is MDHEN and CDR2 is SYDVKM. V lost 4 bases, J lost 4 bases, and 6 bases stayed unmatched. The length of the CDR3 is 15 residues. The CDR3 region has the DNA TGTGCCAGCAGTTGGGGGACAGGGATCGCAGATACGCAGTATTTT. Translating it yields CASSWGTGIADTQYF. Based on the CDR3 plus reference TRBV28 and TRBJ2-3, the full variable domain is DVKVTQSSRYLVKRTGEKVFLECVQDMDHENMFWYRQDPGLGLRLIYFSYDVKMKEKGDIPEGYSVSREKKERFSLILESASTNQTSMYLCASSWGTGIADTQYFGPGTRLTVL.

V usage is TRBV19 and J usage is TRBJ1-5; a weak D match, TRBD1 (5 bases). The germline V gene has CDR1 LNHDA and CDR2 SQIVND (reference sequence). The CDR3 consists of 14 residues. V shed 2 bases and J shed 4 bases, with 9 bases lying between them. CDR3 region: CASSITRQNQPQHF. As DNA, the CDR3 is TGTGCCAGTAGTATAACCCGACAGAATCAGCCCCAGCATTTT.

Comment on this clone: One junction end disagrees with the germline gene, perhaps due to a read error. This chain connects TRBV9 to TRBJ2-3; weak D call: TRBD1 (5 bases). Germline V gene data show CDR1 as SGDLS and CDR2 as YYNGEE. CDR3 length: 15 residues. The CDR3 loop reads CASSPFPALTGTQYF. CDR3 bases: TGTGCCAGCAGCCCCTTTCCTGCCTTAACAGGTACGCAGTATTTT.

As DNA, the CDR3 is TGCGCCAGCAGCTTGGCCCCGGGTAGGGGGCATGGCTACACCTTC. As protein: CASSLAPGRGHGYTF. The V and J genes are TRBV5-1 and TRBJ1-2; 7 positions agree with TRBD1. V was clipped by 0 bases and J by 6 bases; unmatched bases: 8. The CDR3 sequence is 15 residues long. CDR1 is SGHRS and CDR2 is YFSETQ in the germline V gene.

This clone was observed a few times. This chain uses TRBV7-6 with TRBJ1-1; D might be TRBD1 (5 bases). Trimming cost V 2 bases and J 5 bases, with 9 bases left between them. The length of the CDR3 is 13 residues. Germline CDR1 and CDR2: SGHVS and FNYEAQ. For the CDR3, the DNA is TGTGCCAGCAGCTTAAGGAGGGGAACTGAAGCTTTCTTT. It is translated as CASSLRRGTEAFF.

DNA for the CDR3: TGTGCCAGCAGTTTTGTGGCAGGTGGAAACACCATATATTTT. This encodes CASSFVAGGNTIYF. The chain is built from TRBV27 and TRBJ1-3, with D uncertain. The CDR3 consists of 14 residues. Trimming took 3 bases from V and 3 from J, leaving 9 bases between them. Looked up from germline, CDR1 is MNHEY and CDR2 is SMNVEV (reference sequence).

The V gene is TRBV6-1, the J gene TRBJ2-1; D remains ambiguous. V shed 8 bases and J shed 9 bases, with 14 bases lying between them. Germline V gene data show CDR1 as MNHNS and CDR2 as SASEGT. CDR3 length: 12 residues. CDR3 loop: CASRLPSLEQFF. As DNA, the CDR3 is TGTGCCAGCCGACTCCCTTCTCTTGAGCAGTTCTTC.

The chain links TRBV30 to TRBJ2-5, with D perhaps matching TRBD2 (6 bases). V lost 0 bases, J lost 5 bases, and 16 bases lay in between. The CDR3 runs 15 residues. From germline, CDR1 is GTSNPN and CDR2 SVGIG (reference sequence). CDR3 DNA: TGTGCCTGGAGTGTAGTCGGGGCGGGGAGGGAGACCCAGTACTTC. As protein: CAWSVVGAGRETQYF.

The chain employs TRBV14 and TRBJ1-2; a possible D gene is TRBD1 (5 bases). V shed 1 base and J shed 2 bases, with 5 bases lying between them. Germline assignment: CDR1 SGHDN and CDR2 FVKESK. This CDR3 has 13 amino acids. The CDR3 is CASSQGQNYGYTF. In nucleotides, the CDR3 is TGTGCCAGCAGCCAAGGACAGAACTATGGCTACACCTTC.

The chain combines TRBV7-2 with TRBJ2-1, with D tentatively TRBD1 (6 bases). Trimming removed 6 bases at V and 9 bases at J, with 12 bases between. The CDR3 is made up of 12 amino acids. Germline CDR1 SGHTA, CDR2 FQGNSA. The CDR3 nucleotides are TGTGCCAGCAGTGTACAGGGAGTTGAGCAGTTCTTC. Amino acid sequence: CASSVQGVEQFF.

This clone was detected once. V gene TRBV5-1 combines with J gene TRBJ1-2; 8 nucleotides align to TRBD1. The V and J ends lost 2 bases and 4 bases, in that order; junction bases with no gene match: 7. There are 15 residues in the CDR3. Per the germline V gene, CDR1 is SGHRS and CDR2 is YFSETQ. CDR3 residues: CASSFDRGNIYGYTF. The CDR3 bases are TGCGCCAGCAGCTTCGACAGGGGCAATATCTATGGCTACACCTTC.

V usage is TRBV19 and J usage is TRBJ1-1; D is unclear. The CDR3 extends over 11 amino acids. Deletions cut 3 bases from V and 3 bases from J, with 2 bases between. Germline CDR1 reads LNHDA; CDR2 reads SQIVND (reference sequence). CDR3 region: CASSIYTEAFF. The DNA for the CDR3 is TGTGCCAGTAGTATCTACACTGAAGCTTTCTTT.

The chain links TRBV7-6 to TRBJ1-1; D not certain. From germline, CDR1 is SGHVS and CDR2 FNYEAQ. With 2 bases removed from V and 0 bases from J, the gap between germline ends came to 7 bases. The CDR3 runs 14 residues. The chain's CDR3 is CASSLRTVNTEAFF. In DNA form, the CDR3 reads TGTGCCAGCAGCTTACGTACGGTGAACACTGAAGCTTTCTTT. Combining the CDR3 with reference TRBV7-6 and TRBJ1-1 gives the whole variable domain GAGVSQSPRYKVTKRGQDVALRCDPISGHVSLYWYRQALGQGPEFLTYFNYEAQQDKSGLPNDRFSAERPEGSISTLTIQRTEQRDSAMYRCASSLRTVNTEAFFGQGTRLTVV.

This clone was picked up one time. CDR3 coding DNA: TGTGCCAGCAGCTTAGGATCTAGTTCCTACAATGAGCAGTTCTTC. Its protein is CASSLGSSSYNEQFF. The chain has TRBV11-2 and TRBJ2-1; D not certain. This CDR3 region has 15 residues. The germline V and J ends were trimmed by 1 base and 1 base, with 8 bases remaining between them. The V gene's germline CDR1 is SGHAT and CDR2 FQNNGV.

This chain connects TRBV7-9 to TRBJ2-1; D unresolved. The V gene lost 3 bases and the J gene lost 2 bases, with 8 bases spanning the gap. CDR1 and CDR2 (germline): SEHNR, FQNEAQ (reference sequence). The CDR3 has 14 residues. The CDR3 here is CASSFLDPYNEQFF. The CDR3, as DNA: TGTGCCAGCAGCTTTCTAGACCCCTACAATGAGCAGTTCTTC.

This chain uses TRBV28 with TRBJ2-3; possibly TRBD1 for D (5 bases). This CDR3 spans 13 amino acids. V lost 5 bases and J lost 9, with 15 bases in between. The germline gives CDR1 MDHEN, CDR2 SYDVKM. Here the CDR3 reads CASSPLTPGTQYF. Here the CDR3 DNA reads TGTGCCAGCAGTCCCCTAACCCCAGGGACGCAGTATTTT.

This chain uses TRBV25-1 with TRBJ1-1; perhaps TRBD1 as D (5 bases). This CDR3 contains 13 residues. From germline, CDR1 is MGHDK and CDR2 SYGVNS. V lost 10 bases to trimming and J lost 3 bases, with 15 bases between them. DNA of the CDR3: TGTGCCACCCCTAGGCAGGGTGACACTGAAGCTTTCTTT. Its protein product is CATPRQGDTEAFF.